These 7 T cell receptor beta chains originate from one sample sequenced in a study of shared clonotypes between healthy human individuals. Clones were sequenced by immunoSEQ multiplex PCR, and TCRdb holds only the in-frame ones, with some missing. The sample gives a few hundred thousand clones, about 69% of which show up once; 11% is in the top ten. The sample comprised memory CD4+ T cells sorted from blood. Subset denoted: CD45RA-negative fraction. The receptors shown here come from a man aged 25-45 years in good health.

The chain carries TRBV11-3 and TRBJ2-5; the match to TRBD2 covers 7 bases. V dropped 1 base and J dropped 5; count of bases not matched to a gene: 7. The germline V gene encodes CDR1 SGHNT and CDR2 YENEEA. CDR3 size: 15 residues. CDR3 DNA: TGTGCCAGCAGCTTAGCGGCCCAGGGAGGGGAGACCCAGTACTTC. Encoded protein: CASSLAAQGGETQYF.

This clone was seen only once. This chain uses TRBV5-1 with TRBJ2-7, with 13 bases aligning to TRBD2. The V segment lost 3 bases and the J segment 7 bases; nucleotides outside the gene matches: 7. The CDR3 has 15 amino acids. The germline CDR1 and CDR2 sequences are SGHRS and YFSETQ. In DNA form, the CDR3 reads TGCGCCAGCAGCTCCGCGGGACTAGCGGGATATGAGCAGTACTTC. Its translation: CASSSAGLAGYEQYF.

The CDR3 coding sequence is TGTGCCAGCAGCTTAAGCAGGGCCTCTGGAAACACCATATATTTT. Protein product: CASSLSRASGNTIYF. The chain uses TRBV7-9 and TRBJ1-3; a possible D gene is TRBD1 (5 bases). V was shortened by 2 bases and J by 0 bases, with 8 bases between the two germline ends. Germline CDR1 SEHNR, CDR2 FQNEAQ (reference sequence). The CDR3 has 15 residues. Variable domain in full (rest from reference TRBV7-9 and TRBJ1-3): DTGVSQNPRHKITKRGQNVTFRCDPISEHNRLYWYRQTLGQGPEFLTYFQNEAQLEKSRLLSDRFSAERPKGSFSTLEIQRTEQGDSAMYLCASSLSRASGNTIYFGEGSWLTVV.

V usage is TRBV5-1 and J usage is TRBJ2-7; 8 positions match TRBD1. The CDR3 length is 14 residues. The ends lost 4 bases at V and 2 bases at J; junction bases unmatched: 5. Germline V gene data show CDR1 as SGHRS and CDR2 as YFSETQ. The CDR3 here is CASSTPGQAYEQYF. The CDR3 DNA sequence: TGCGCCAGCAGCACCCCGGGACAGGCCTACGAGCAGTACTTC.

The rearrangement joins TRBV7-8 to TRBJ2-1, with a weak D call TRBD1 (6 bases). Germline V gene data show CDR1 as SGHVS and CDR2 as FQNEAQ. The CDR3 is 12 amino acids. V was cut by 1 base and J by 10 bases, with 8 bases left in between. The CDR3 here is CASSLGGREQFF. The CDR3, as DNA: TGTGCCAGCAGCTTAGGGGGGCGGGAGCAGTTCTTC.

The chain has TRBV11-2 and TRBJ1-3, with D perhaps matching TRBD1 (5 bases). Looked up from germline, CDR1 is SGHAT and CDR2 is FQNNGV. CDR3 length equals 14 residues. Trimming cost V 7 bases and J 4 bases, with 14 bases left between them. The CDR3 region is CASTPGAWGNTIYF. The DNA of the CDR3 is TGTGCCAGCACACCTGGGGCCTGGGGAAACACCATATATTTT.

The table lists this clone with many counts. The V gene is TRBV7-9, the J gene TRBJ1-2, with TRBD1 identical over 10 bases. CDR1 and CDR2 (germline): SEHNR, FQNEAQ (reference sequence). The CDR3 is 15 residues long. Trimming took 4 bases from V and 5 from J; bases not matched to a gene: 7. The CDR3 nucleotides are TGTGCCAGCAGCTCCTCGGGACAGGGGTTTTATGGCTACACCTTC. It codes for CASSSSGQGFYGYTF.